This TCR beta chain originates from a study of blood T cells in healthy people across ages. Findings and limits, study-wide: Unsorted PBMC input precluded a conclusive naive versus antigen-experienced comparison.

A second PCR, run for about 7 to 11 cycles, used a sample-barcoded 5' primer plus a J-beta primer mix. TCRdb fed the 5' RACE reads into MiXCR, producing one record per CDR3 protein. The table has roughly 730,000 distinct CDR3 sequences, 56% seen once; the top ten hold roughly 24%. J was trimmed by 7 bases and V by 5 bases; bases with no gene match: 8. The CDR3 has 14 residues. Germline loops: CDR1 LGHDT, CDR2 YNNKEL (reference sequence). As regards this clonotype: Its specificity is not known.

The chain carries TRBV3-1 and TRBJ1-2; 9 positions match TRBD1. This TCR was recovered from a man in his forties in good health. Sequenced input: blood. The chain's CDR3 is CASSFTGGSSGYTF. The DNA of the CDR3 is TGTGCCAGCAGCTTCACAGGGGGCTCGAGTGGCTACACCTTC.